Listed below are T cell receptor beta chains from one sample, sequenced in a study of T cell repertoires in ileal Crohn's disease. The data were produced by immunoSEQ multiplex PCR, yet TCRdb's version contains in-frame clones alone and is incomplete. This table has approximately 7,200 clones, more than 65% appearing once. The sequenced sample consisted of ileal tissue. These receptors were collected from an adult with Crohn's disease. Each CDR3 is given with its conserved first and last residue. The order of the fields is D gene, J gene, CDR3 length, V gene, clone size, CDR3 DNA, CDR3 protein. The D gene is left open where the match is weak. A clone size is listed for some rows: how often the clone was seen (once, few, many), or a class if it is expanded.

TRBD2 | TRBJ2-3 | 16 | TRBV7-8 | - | TGTGCCAGCAGCTTACTTGGGGGAGGGTACGGAGATACGCAGTATTTT | CASSLLGGGYGDTQYF
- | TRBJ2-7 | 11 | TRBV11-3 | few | TGTGCCAGCAGCTCCGCGAGCGAGCAGTACTTC | CASSSASEQYF
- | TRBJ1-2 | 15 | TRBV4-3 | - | TGCGCCAGCAGCACACCTGGGGTAGGGGGTTATGGCTACACCTTC | CASSTPGVGGYGYTF
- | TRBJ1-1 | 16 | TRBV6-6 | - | TGTGCCAGCAGTTTTGGGGTTGGAGGGGAGGGAACTGAAGCTTTCTTT | CASSFGVGGEGTEAFF
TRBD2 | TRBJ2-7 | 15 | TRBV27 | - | TGTGCCAGCAGAGGGACTAGCGGGAGCATCTACGAGCAGTACTTC | CASRGTSGSIYEQYF
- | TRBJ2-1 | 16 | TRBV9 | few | TGTGCCAGCAGCGTAGAAGGGCGGGATGGCTACAATGAGCAGTTCTTC | CASSVEGRDGYNEQFF
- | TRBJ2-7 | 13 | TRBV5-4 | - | TGTGCCAGCAGCTTGGCCCCAACTTACGAGCAGTACTTC | CASSLAPTYEQYF
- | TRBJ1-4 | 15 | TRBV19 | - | TGTGCCAGTAGTATGGGCACCCGGGGGAGTGAAAAACTGTTTTTT | CASSMGTRGSEKLFF
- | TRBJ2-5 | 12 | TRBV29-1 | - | TGCAGCGTATCTACGGGGAGTGGGACCCAGTACTTC | CSVSTGSGTQYF
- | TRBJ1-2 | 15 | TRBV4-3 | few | TGCGCCAGTACAAAGGGAGTTATAGGGAACTATGGCTACACCTTC | CASTKGVIGNYGYTF
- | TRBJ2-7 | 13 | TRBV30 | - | TGTGCCTGGAAGGAGGGGAGCTCCTACGAGCAGTACTTC | CAWKEGSSYEQYF
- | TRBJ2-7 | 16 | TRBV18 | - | TGTGCCAGCTCACCATCCGCCGGAGGGAACTCCTACGAGCAGTACTTC | CASSPSAGGNSYEQYF
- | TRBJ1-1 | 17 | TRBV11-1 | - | TGTGCCAGCAGCTTGCAGTTCGCGGGGGCAGTGAACACTGAAGCTTTCTTT | CASSLQFAGAVNTEAFF
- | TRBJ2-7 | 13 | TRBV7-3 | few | TGTGCCAGCAGCCCCGGGACATTTGGTGAGCAGTACTTC | CASSPGTFGEQYF
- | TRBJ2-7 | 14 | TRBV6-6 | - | TGTGCCACCAAGACAGCCCCGAGCTCCTACGAGCAGTACTTC | CATKTAPSSYEQYF
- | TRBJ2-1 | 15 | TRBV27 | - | TGTGCCAGCAGTTTACAACTTCCCGGGGTCGGTGAGCAGTTCTTC | CASSLQLPGVGEQFF
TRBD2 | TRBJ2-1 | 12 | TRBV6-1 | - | TGTGCCAGCAGAACTAGCGGGAATGAGCAGTTCTTC | CASRTSGNEQFF